This entry concerns a single T cell receptor beta chain. No antigen is known for it. This specimen comes from a study of T cells expressing NK-cell markers. Background on the study: Sorted CD3+CD56-NKG2C+, CD3+CD56+NKG2C+ and CD3+CD56+NKG2C- T cells supplied the TCR beta repertoires. Study observations and caveats: Of CD8+ T cells, about 1.0-8% belonged to dominant NKG2C+ clonotypes in five to seven donors.

CDR3 length: 14 amino acids. CDR1 and CDR2 from the germline V gene are DFQATT and SNEGSKA (reference sequence). TCRdb re-called the 5' RACE reads, yielding one record per CDR3 amino acid sequence without DNA. The sample's table shows about 460,000 distinct CDR3 sequences. V usage is TRBV20-1 and J usage is TRBJ1-3. The sample was blood T cells: a sorted CD56 or NKG2C T cell subset, CD4+ or CD8+ T cells, or bulk PBMC T cells (not recorded which). This clonotype originated in a woman aged 50 to 60 in good health. The CDR3 here is CSASGGGSGNTIYF.